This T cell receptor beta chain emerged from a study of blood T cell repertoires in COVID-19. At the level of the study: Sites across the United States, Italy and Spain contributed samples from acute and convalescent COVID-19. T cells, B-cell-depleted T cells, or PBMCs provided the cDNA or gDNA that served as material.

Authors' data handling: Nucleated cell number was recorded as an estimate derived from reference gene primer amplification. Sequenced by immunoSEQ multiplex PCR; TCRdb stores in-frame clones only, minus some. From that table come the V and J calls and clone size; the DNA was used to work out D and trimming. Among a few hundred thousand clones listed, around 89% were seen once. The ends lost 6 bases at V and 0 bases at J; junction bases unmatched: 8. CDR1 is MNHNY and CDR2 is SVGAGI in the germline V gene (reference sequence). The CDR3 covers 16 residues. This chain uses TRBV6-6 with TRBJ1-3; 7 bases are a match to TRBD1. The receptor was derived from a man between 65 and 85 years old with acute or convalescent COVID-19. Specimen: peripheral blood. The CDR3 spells CASRLGQDHSGNTIYF. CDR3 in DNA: TGTGCCAGCAGGCTCGGACAGGACCACTCTGGAAACACCATATATTTT.